This T cell receptor (beta chain) comes out of a study of technical replicates of blood from several donors. This table comes from immunoSEQ multiplex PCR, and its TCRdb copy is limited to in-frame clones, with some not included. The sample lists 53,000 or so clones; roughly 95% were seen once. The receptor's source is a human donor in good health. Some clones in this sample may be carry-over from other donors' samples. Material for sequencing was PBMCs.

CDR3 region: CASSEAWFRAGYGYTF. CDR3 DNA sequence: TGTGCCAGCAGTGAAGCTTGGTTTAGAGCCGGCTATGGCTACACCTTC. This sequence joins TRBV6-1 and TRBJ1-2; D is unclear. The CDR3 spans 16 residues. The V gene's germline CDR1 is MNHNS and CDR2 SASEGT. V shed 0 bases and J shed 4 bases, with 15 bases lying between them.